Described below is a single TCR beta chain sequence and its context. This entry is derived from a study of blood T cell repertoires in COVID-19. Study details: Specimens from acute and convalescent COVID-19 originated in the United States, Italy and Spain. Nucleic acid was either cDNA or gDNA, and it came from T cells, B-cell-depleted T cells, or PBMCs.

Per the original data handling: From reference gene primer amplification, estimates of nucleated cell counts were derived. Profiling relied on immunoSEQ multiplex PCR, and the TCRdb table lists in-frame clones only, not all of them. The V and J calls and clone size were taken over from that table, and D and trimming were inferred from the DNA. The sample yields around 320,000 clones, 85% seen once. Germline V CDR1 and CDR2: MNHEY, SVGAGI. This CDR3 has 15 amino acids. V was cut by 7 bases and J by 2 bases, with 17 bases left in between. Source material: peripheral blood. The chain carries TRBV6-5 and TRBJ2-5, with D maybe TRBD2 (5 bases). This TCR derives from a human donor in a cohort sampled during active COVID-19. As DNA, the CDR3 is TGTGCCAGCATCCCGGCGGGCAGATTACAAGAGACCCAGTACTTC. It encodes CASIPAGRLQETQYF.